This entry features one T cell receptor beta chain sequence. The data belong to a study of blood T cell repertoires in COVID-19. Study information: Collection of acute and convalescent COVID-19 samples took place in the United States, Italy and Spain.

In the original workflow: Estimation of nucleated cell counts relied on the amplification of reference gene primers. Produced via immunoSEQ multiplex PCR; TCRdb's table is partial and in-frame only. That table is the source of V, J and clone size, and D and trimming were worked out from the DNA. The table shows 200,000 to 250,000 clones, with roughly four fifths occurring only once. V gave up 0 bases and J gave up 0 bases, with 21 bases separating them. CDR1 is SGDLS and CDR2 is YYNGEE in the germline V gene. The CDR3 is made up of 20 amino acids. The sequence came from a woman in her fifties or sixties with acute or convalescent COVID-19. The chain recombines TRBV9 with TRBJ1-4, with D perhaps matching TRBD1 (6 bases). Sequences were obtained from peripheral blood. CDR3: CASSVVRTALIYATNEKLFF. In nucleotides, the CDR3 is TGTGCCAGCAGCGTAGTGAGGACAGCTCTCATCTATGCAACTAATGAAAAACTGTTTTTT.